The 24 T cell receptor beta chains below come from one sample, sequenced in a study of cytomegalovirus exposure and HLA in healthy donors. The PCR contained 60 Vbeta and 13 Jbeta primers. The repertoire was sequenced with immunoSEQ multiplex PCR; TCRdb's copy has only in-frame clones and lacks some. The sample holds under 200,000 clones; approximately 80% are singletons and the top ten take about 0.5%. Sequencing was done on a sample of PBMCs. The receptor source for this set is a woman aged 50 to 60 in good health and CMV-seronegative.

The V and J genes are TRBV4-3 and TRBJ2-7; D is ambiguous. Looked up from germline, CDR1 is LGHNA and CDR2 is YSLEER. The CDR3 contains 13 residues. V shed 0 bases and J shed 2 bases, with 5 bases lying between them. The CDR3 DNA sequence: TGCGCCAGCAGCCAAGATCTCCCCTACGAGCAGTACTTC. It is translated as CASSQDLPYEQYF.

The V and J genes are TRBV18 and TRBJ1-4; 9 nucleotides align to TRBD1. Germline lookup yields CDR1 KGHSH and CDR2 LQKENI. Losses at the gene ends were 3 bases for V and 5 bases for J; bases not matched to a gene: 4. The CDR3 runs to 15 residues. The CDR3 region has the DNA TGTGCCAGCTCACCTCAGACAGGGGGAAATGAAAAACTGTTTTTT. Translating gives CASSPQTGGNEKLFF.

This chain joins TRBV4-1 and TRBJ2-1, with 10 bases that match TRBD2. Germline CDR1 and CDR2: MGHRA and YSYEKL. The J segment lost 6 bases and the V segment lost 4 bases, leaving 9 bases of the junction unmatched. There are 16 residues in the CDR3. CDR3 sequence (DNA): TGCGCCAGCAGCCCCCTGGGAGCGGGGGGGCTCAATGAGCAGTTCTTC. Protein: CASSPLGAGGLNEQFF.

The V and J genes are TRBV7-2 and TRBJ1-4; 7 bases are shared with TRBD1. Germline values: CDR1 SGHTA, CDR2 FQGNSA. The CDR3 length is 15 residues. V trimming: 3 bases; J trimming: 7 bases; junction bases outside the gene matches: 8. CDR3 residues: CASSFPGQESEKLFF. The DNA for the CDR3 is TGTGCCAGCAGCTTCCCCGGACAGGAGAGTGAAAAACTGTTTTTT. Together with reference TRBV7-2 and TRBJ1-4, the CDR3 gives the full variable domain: GAGVSQSPSNKVTEKGKDVELRCDPISGHTALYWYRQSLGQGLEFLIYFQGNSAPDKSGLPSDRFSAERTGGSVSTLTIQRTQQEDSAVYLCASSFPGQESEKLFFGSGTQLSVL.

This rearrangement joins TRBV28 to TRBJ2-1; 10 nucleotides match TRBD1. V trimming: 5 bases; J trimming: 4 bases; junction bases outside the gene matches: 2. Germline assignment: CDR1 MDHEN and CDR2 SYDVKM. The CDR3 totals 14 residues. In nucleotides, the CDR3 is TGTGCCAGCAGTCCGGGACAGGGGTACAATGAGCAGTTCTTC. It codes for CASSPGQGYNEQFF.

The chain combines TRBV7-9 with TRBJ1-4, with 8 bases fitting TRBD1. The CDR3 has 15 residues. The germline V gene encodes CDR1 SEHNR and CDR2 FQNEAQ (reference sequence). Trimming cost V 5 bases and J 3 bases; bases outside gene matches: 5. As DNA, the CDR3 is TGTGCCAGCAGCCCGCAGGGGGCGTCTAATGAAAAACTGTTTTTT. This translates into CASSPQGASNEKLFF.

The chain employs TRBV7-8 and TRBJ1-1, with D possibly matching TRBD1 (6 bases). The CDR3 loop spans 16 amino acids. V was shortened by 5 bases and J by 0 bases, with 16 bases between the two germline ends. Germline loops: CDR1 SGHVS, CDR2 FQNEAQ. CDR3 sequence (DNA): TGTGCCAGCAGCCCGACGCATGGGGGCATGAACACTGAAGCTTTCTTT. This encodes CASSPTHGGMNTEAFF.

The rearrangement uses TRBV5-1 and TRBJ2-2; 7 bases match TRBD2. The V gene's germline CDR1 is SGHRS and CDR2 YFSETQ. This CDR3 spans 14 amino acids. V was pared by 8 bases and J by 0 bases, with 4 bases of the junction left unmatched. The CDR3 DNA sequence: TGCGCCAGTAGGCTAGCGGCGAACACCGGGGAGCTGTTTTTT. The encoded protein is CASRLAANTGELFF.

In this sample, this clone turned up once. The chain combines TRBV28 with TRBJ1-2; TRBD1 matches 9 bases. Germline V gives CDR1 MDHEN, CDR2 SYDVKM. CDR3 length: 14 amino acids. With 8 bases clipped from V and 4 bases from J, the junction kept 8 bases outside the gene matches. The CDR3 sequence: CASLGRDRAYGYTF. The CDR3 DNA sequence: TGTGCCAGCTTGGGCCGGGACAGGGCCTATGGCTACACCTTC.

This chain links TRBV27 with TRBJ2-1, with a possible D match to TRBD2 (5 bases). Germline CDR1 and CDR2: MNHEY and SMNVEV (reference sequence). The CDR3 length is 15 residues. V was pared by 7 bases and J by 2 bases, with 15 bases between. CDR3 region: CASTINGDTYNEQFF. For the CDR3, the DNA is TGTGCCAGCACCATCAACGGGGATACCTACAATGAGCAGTTCTTC.

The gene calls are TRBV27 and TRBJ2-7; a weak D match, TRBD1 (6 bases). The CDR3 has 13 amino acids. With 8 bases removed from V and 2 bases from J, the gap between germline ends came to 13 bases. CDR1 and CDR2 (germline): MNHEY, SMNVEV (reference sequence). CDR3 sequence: CASWGQGTYEQYF. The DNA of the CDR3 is TGTGCCAGCTGGGGGCAGGGAACCTACGAGCAGTACTTC.

As DNA, the CDR3 is TGTGCCAGCAGTATCCCTTTGGGAGGAGAGACCCAGTACTTC. This encodes CASSIPLGGETQYF. This chain links TRBV28 with TRBJ2-5, with a possible D match to TRBD2 (6 bases). V was cut by 5 bases and J by 4 bases, with 14 bases left in between. The CDR3 runs to 14 residues. The V gene's germline CDR1 is MDHEN and CDR2 SYDVKM.

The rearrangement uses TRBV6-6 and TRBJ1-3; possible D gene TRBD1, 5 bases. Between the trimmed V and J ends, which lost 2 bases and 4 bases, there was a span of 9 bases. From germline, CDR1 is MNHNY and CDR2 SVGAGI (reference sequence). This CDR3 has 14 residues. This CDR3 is CASSYKGAGNTIYF. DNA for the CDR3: TGTGCCAGCAGTTACAAAGGGGCGGGAAACACCATATATTTT.

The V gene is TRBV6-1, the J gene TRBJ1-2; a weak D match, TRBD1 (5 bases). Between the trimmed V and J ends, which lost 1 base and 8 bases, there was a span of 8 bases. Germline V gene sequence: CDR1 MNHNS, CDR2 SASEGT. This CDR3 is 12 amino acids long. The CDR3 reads CASSEVGGGYTF. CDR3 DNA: TGTGCCAGCAGTGAAGTGGGGGGAGGCTACACCTTC.

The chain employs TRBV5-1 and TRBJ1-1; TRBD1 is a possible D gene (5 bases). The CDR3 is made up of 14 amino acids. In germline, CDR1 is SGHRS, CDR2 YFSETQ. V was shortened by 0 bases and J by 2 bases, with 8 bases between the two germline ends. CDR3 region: CASSLGQPNTEAFF. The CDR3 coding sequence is TGCGCCAGCAGCTTGGGACAGCCCAACACTGAAGCTTTCTTT.

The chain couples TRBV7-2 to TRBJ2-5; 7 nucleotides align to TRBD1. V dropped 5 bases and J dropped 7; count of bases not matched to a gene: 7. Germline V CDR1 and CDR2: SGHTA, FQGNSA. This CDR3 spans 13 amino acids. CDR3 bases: TGTGCCAGCAGCCTGGGACAGATGGGGACCCAGTACTTC. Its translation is CASSLGQMGTQYF.

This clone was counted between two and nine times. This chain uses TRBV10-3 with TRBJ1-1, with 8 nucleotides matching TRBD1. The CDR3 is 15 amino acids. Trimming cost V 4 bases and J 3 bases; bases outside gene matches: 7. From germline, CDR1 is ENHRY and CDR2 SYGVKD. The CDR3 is CAISGTGRVHTEAFF. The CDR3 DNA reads TGTGCCATCAGTGGGACAGGGAGGGTTCACACTGAAGCTTTCTTT.

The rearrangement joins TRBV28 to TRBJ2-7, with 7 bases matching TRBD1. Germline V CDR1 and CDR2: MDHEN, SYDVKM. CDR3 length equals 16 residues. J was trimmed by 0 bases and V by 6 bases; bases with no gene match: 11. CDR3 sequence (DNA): TGTGCCAGCAGCACGACAGGGCCTGCTAGCTCCTACGAGCAGTACTTC. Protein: CASSTTGPASSYEQYF.

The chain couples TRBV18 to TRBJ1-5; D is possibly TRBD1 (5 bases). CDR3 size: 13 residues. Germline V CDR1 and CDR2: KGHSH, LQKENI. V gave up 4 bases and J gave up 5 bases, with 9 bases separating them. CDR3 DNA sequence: TGTGCCAGCTCACTCAGGGAGGATCAGCCCCAGCATTTT. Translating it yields CASSLREDQPQHF.

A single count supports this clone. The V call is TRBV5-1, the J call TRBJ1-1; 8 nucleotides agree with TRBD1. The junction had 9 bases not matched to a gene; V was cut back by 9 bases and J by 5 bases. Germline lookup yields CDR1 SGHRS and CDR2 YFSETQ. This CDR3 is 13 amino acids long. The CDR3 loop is CATRQGAVTEAFF. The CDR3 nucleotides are TGCGCCACTCGTCAGGGGGCAGTGACTGAAGCTTTCTTT.

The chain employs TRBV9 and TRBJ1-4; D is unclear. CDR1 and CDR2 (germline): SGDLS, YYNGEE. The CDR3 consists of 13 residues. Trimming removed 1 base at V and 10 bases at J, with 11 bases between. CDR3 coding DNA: TGTGCCAGCAGCGTACAGAAAAGAGGAAAACTGTTTTTT. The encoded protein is CASSVQKRGKLFF.

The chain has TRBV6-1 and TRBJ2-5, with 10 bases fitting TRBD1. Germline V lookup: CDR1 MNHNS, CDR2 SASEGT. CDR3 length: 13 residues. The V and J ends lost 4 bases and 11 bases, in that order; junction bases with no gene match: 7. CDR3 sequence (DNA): TGTGCCAGCAGTGGACAGGGGGCTGGGGAGCAGTACTTC. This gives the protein CASSGQGAGEQYF.

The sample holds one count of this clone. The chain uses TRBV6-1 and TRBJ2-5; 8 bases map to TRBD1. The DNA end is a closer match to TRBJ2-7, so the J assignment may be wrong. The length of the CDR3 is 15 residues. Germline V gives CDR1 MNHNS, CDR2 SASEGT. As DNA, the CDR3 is TGTGCCAGCACTCCGCAGGGGGCAGGTAACTACGAGCAGTACTTC. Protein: CASTPQGAGNYEQYF.

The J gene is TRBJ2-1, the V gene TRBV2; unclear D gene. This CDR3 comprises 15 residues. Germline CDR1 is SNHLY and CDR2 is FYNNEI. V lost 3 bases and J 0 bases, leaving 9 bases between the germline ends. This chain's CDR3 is CASSDSQSSYNEQFF. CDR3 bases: TGTGCCAGCAGTGATTCACAGAGCTCCTACAATGAGCAGTTCTTC.